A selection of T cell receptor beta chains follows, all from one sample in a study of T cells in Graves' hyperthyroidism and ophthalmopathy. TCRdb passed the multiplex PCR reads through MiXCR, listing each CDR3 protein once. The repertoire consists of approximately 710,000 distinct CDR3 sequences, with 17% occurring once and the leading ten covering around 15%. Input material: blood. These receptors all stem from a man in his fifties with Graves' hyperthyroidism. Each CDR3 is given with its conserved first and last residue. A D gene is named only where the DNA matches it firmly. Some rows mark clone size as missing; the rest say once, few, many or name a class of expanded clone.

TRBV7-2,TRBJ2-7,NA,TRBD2,CASSPRLADRYEQYF,TGTGCCAGCAGCCCCCGACTAGCGGATCGGTACGAGCAGTACTTC
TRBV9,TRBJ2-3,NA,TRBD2,CASNPSSGSVEDTQYF,TGTGCCAGCAACCCGAGTAGCGGGAGTGTAGAAGATACGCAGTATTTT
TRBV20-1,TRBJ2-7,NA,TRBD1,CSARERQGDYEQYF,TGCAGTGCTAGAGAAAGACAGGGAGACTACGAGCAGTACTTC
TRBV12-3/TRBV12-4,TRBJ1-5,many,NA,CASSLEGARPQHF,TGTGCCAGCAGTTTGGAGGGTGCTCGGCCCCAGCATTTT
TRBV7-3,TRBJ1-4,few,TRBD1,CASSHHTDRGRRRSNEKLFF,TGTGCCAGCAGCCACCACACGGACAGGGGAAGGAGGCGATCTAATGAAAAACTGTTTTTT
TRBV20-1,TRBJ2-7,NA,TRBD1,CSARDPDRDEQYF,TGCAGTGCTAGAGATCCCGACAGGGACGAGCAGTACTTC
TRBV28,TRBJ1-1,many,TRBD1,CASSLGTGRLLLGLGNTEAFF,TGTGCCAGCAGCTTAGGGACAGGGCGGTTATTGCTTGGGTTGGGGAACACTGAAGCTTTCTTT
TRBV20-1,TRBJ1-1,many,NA,CSATGKTNTEAFF,TGCAGTGCCACAGGGAAAACGAACACTGAAGCTTTCTTT
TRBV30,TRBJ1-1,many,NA,CAWSVLTGTEAFF,TGTGCCTGGAGTGTATTAACGGGCACTGAAGCTTTCTTT
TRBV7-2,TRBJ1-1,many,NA,CASSLGTSTEAFF,TGTGCCAGCAGCTTAGGGACATCCACTGAAGCTTTCTTT
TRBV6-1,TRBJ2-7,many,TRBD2,CASSISGTSGRRYEQYF,TGTGCCAGCAGTATTTCCGGGACTAGCGGGAGAAGGTACGAGCAGTACTTC
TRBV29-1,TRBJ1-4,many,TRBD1,CSVGGDRLGGKLFF,TGCAGCGTGGGCGGGGACAGGTTAGGGGGAAAACTGTTTTTT
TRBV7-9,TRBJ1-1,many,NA,CASSLPGAAKAFF,TGTGCCAGCAGCTTACCAGGGGCGGCAAAAGCTTTCTTT